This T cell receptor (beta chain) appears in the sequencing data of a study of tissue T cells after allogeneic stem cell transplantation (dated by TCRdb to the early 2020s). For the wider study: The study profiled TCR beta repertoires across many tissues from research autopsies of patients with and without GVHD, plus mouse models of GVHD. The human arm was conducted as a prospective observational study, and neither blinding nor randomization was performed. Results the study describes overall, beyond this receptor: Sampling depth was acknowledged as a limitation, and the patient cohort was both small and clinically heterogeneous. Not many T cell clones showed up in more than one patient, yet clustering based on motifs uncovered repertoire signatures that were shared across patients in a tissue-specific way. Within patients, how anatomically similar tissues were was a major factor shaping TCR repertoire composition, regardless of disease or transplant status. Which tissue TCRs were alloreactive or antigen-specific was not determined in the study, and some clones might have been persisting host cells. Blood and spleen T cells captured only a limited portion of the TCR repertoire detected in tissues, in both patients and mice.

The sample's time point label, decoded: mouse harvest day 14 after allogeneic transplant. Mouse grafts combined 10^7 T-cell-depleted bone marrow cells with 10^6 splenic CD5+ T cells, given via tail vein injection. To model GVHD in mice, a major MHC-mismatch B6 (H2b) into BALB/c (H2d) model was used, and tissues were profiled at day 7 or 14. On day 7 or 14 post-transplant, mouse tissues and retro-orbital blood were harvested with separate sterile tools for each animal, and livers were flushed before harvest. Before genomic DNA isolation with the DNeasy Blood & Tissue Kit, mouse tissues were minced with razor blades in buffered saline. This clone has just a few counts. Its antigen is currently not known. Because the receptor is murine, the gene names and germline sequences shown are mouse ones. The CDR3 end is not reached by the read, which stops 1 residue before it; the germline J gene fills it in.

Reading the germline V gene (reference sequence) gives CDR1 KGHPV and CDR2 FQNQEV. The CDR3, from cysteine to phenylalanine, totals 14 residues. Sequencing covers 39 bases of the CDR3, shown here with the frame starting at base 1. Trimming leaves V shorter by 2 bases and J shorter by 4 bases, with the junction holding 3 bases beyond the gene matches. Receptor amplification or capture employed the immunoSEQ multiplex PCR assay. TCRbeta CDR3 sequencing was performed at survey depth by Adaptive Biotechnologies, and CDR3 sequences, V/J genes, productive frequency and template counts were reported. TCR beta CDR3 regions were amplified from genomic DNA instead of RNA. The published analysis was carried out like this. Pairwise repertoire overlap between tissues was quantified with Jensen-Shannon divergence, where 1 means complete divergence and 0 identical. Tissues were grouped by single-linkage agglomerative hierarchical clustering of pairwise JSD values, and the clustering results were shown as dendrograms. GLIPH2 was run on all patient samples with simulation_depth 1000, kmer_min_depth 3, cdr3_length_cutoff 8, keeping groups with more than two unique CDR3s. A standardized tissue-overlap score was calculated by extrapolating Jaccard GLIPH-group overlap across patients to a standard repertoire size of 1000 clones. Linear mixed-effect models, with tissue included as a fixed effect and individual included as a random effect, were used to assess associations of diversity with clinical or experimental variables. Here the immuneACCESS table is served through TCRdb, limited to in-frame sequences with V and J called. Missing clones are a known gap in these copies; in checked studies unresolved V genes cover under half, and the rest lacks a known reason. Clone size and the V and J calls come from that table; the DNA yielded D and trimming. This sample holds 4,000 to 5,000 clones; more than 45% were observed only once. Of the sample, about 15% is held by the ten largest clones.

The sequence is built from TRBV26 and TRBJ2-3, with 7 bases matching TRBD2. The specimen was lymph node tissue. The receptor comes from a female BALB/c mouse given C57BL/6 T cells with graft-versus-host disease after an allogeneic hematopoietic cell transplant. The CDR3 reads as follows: CASSLIGGTETLYF. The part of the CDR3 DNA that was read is TGTGCCAGCAGTCTGATTGGGGGGACAGAAACGCTGTAT.